These 27 T cell receptor beta chains share one sample of origin, sequenced in a study of CD8+ T cells in alopecia areata. Extracted RNA was reverse transcribed, and the resulting cDNA served as sequencing template. TCRdb keeps only in-frame clones here, not all; method: immunoSEQ multiplex PCR. The data contain 100,000 to 130,000 clones, approximately 63% of them singletons. Sequenced sample: CD8+ T cells sorted from blood. All receptors come from a human donor in good health.

The CDR3 is CASSLGAWGGGRRDTQYF. DNA for the CDR3: TGTGCCAGCAGCTTAGGAGCCTGGGGCGGGGGACGCCGAGATACGCAGTATTTT. J is TRBJ2-3 and V is TRBV11-2; TRBD2 matches 7 bases. V shed 1 base and J 5 bases; nucleotides not matched to a gene: 15. Germline lookup yields CDR1 SGHAT and CDR2 FQNNGV. The CDR3 contains 18 residues. Looking up the rest from reference TRBV11-2 and TRBJ2-3 gives the full variable domain: EAGVAQSPRYKIIEKRQSVAFWCNPISGHATLYWYQQILGQGPKLLIQFQNNGVVDDSQLPKDRFSAERLKGVDSTLKIQPAKLEDSAVYLCASSLGAWGGGRRDTQYFGPGTRLTVL.

The chain employs TRBV4-3 and TRBJ2-2, with a tentative D call TRBD1 (5 bases). Deletions cut 0 bases from V and 0 bases from J, with 23 bases between. The germline CDR1 and CDR2 sequences are LGHNA and YSLEER. The CDR3 is 21 residues long. The CDR3 DNA reads TGCGCCAGCAGCCAAGACAGGGCCTCGTATTACTACTCCGCGAACACCGGGGAGCTGTTTTTT. Amino acid sequence: CASSQDRASYYYSANTGELFF.

Remarks on this clone: Within the sample, other DNA sequences also encode this same CDR3. The chain carries TRBV5-6 and TRBJ1-1; D gene unclear. This CDR3 is built from 11 residues. Trimming removed 2 bases from V and 5 bases from J, with 4 bases in between. CDR1 is SGHDT and CDR2 is YYEEEE in the germline V gene. The CDR3, as DNA: TGTGCCAGCAGCTTTGGAACTGAAGCTTTCTTT. It codes for CASSFGTEAFF.

The rearrangement joins TRBV4-2 to TRBJ2-3; possibly TRBD1 or TRBD2 for D (5 bases each). The CDR3 covers 14 residues. Germline assignment: CDR1 LGHNA and CDR2 YNFKEQ. Trimming took off 6 bases at V and 3 bases at J, with 13 bases between the two ends. The CDR3 bases are TGTGCCAGCAGGCTCAGAGGGGTTACAGATACGCAGTATTTT. Translation: CASRLRGVTDTQYF.

The chain joins TRBV5-6 to TRBJ1-5, with unresolved D. The germline V gene has CDR1 SGHDT and CDR2 YYEEEE. V lost 4 bases to trimming and J lost 4 bases, with 15 bases between them. CDR3 size: 15 residues. CDR3 sequence: CASSPMSGANQPQHF. The CDR3 DNA reads TGTGCCAGCAGCCCGATGTCAGGTGCAAATCAGCCCCAGCATTTT. Complete variable domain (other parts from reference TRBV5-6 and TRBJ1-5): DAGVTQSPTHLIKTRGQQVTLRCSPKSGHDTVSWYQQALGQGPQFIFQYYEEEERQRGNFPDRFSGHQFPNYSSELNVNALLLGDSALYLCASSPMSGANQPQHFGDGTRLSIL.

This rearrangement joins TRBV29-1 to TRBJ2-3, with 8 bases lining up with TRBD1. The CDR3 runs 17 residues. V was pared by 2 bases and J by 0 bases, with 10 bases of the junction left unmatched. Looked up from germline, CDR1 is SQVTM and CDR2 is ANQGSEA. CDR3 loop: CSVENWDRSSSTDTQYF. CDR3 DNA sequence: TGCAGCGTTGAAAACTGGGACAGGAGTTCTAGCACAGATACGCAGTATTTT.

The chain has TRBV5-4 and TRBJ2-1, with 9 bases that match TRBD2. The ends lost 3 bases at V and 2 bases at J; junction bases unmatched: 3. This CDR3 has 15 amino acids. Germline CDR1 and CDR2: SGHNT and YYREEE (reference sequence). As DNA, the CDR3 is TGTGCCAGCAGCTGGTCTAGCGGGGCCTACAATGAGCAGTTCTTC. Translated: CASSWSSGAYNEQFF.

The table lists this clone with a count of one. This rearrangement joins TRBV9 to TRBJ2-1, with 7 bases aligning to TRBD2. The V segment lost 4 bases and the J segment 8 bases; nucleotides outside the gene matches: 15. The CDR3 runs 16 residues. Germline CDR1 is SGDLS and CDR2 is YYNGEE. DNA of the CDR3: TGTGCCAGCAGCACCTACCGGGACTACCGGCCAGATGAGCAGTTCTTC. It specifies CASSTYRDYRPDEQFF. Together with reference TRBV9 and TRBJ2-1, the CDR3 gives the full variable domain: DSGVTQTPKHLITATGQRVTLRCSPRSGDLSVYWYQQSLDQGLQFLIQYYNGEERAKGNILERFSAQQFPDLHSELNLSSLELGDSALYFCASSTYRDYRPDEQFFGPGTRLTVL.

The rearrangement uses TRBV6-1 and TRBJ2-7, with TRBD1 as a possible D gene (6 bases). Trimming removed 6 bases from V and 1 base from J, with 13 bases in between. Germline V CDR1 and CDR2: MNHNS, SASEGT. The CDR3 is 14 residues long. Here the CDR3 reads CASRDSLGSYEQYF. CDR3 sequence (DNA): TGTGCCAGCAGGGACAGTCTAGGGTCCTACGAGCAGTACTTC.

The CDR3 loop is CASSFQITGREQYF. The CDR3 DNA reads as TGTGCCAGCAGTTTCCAGATAACTGGGCGTGAGCAGTACTTC. V usage is TRBV27 and J usage is TRBJ2-7; D unclear. CDR1 and CDR2 from the germline V gene are MNHEY and SMNVEV (reference sequence). The CDR3 is made up of 14 amino acids. V dropped 3 bases and J dropped 7 bases, with 16 bases sitting between them.

This clone was counted between two and nine times. This chain uses TRBV7-2 with TRBJ1-4, with D unclear. Per germline, CDR1 SGHTA and CDR2 FQGNSA. The CDR3 sequence is 13 residues long. Trimming shortened V by 2 bases and J by 5 bases, and 6 bases separated the two germline ends. This CDR3 reads CASSLWRNEKLFF. As DNA, the CDR3 is TGTGCCAGCAGCTTATGGAGGAATGAAAAACTGTTTTTT.

In this sample, this clone turned up a few times. The V call is TRBV29-1, the J call TRBJ1-3; D is undetermined. The CDR3 loop spans 11 amino acids. V lost 3 bases and J 4 bases, leaving 4 bases between the germline ends. From germline, CDR1 is SQVTM and CDR2 ANQGSEA. CDR3 sequence reads: CSVDHGNTIYF. DNA for the CDR3: TGCAGCGTTGATCACGGAAACACCATATATTTT.

V is TRBV9 and J is TRBJ2-7; TRBD2 is a possible D gene (6 bases). V shed 1 base and J shed 2 bases, with 13 bases lying between them. In germline, CDR1 is SGDLS, CDR2 YYNGEE. CDR3 length: 15 residues. The CDR3, as DNA: TGTGCCAGCAGCGTAACGACGGGAGATGCCTACGAGCAGTACTTC. This encodes CASSVTTGDAYEQYF.

The chain employs TRBV28 and TRBJ2-5, with D possibly matching TRBD1 (6 bases). The CDR3 runs 16 residues. The germline gives CDR1 MDHEN, CDR2 SYDVKM. The V end was cut by 7 bases, the J end by 5 bases, with 23 bases between. The CDR3 nucleotides are TGTGCCAGCACCGACACCCGACAGGCCCAAGGGGAGACCCAGTACTTC. This gives the protein CASTDTRQAQGETQYF. Combining the CDR3 with reference TRBV28 and TRBJ2-5 gives the whole variable domain DVKVTQSSRYLVKRTGEKVFLECVQDMDHENMFWYRQDPGLGLRLIYFSYDVKMKEKGDIPEGYSVSREKKERFSLILESASTNQTSMYLCASTDTRQAQGETQYFGPGTRLLVL.

The chain combines TRBV5-6 with TRBJ2-5; TRBD1 agrees at 10 bases. This CDR3 contains 16 residues. CDR1 SGHDT and CDR2 YYEEEE come from the germline V gene. The J segment lost 5 bases and the V segment lost 3 bases, leaving 10 bases of the junction unmatched. CDR3 sequence reads: CASSSSGTGDDETQYF. DNA for the CDR3: TGTGCCAGCAGCTCCTCCGGGACAGGGGATGATGAGACCCAGTACTTC.

The chain has TRBV15 and TRBJ2-2, with D possibly matching TRBD1 (5 bases). The V end was cut by 3 bases, the J end by 3 bases, with 11 bases between. This CDR3 contains 15 residues. Germline values: CDR1 LNHNV, CDR2 YYDKDF (reference sequence). For the CDR3, the DNA is TGTGCCACCAGCAGCTTATTAGGGGACACCGGGGAGCTGTTTTTT. Its protein is CATSSLLGDTGELFF.

This chain uses TRBV29-1 with TRBJ2-1; unclear D gene. The V end lost 6 bases, the J end lost 5 bases, and 17 bases lay between the germline ends. CDR1 and CDR2 from the germline V gene are SQVTM and ANQGSEA. The CDR3 totals 14 residues. CDR3 residues: CSVPPGVFHNEQFF. In nucleotides, the CDR3 is TGCAGCGTACCCCCGGGTGTATTCCACAATGAGCAGTTCTTC.

J is TRBJ2-2 and V is TRBV15; D could derive from TRBD1 or TRBD2 (5 bases each). Between the trimmed V and J ends, which lost 10 bases and 1 base, there was a span of 13 bases. Germline V CDR1 and CDR2: LNHNV, YYDKDF (reference sequence). The CDR3 has 14 amino acids. The CDR3 sequence: CASRDVKNTGELFF. DNA for the CDR3: TGTGCCAGCCGGGACGTAAAGAACACCGGGGAGCTGTTTTTT.

This chain uses TRBV5-4 with TRBJ2-3, with D possibly TRBD2 on 6 matching bases. Trimming removed 4 bases from V and 3 bases from J, with 24 bases in between. The CDR3 covers 18 residues. In germline, CDR1 is SGHNT, CDR2 YYREEE (reference sequence). As DNA, the CDR3 is TGTGCCAGCAGCGGGCACTTGACTCCTGGGACTCAAACAGATACGCAGTATTTT. Protein product: CASSGHLTPGTQTDTQYF. Based on the CDR3 plus reference TRBV5-4 and TRBJ2-3, the full variable domain is ETGVTQSPTHLIKTRGQQVTLRCSSQSGHNTVSWYQQALGQGPQFIFQYYREEENGRGNFPPRFSGLQFPNYSSELNVNALELDDSALYLCASSGHLTPGTQTDTQYFGPGTRLTVL.

The chain employs TRBV6-5 and TRBJ2-5, with D possibly TRBD2 on 5 matching bases. The CDR3 length is 13 residues. CDR1 is MNHEY and CDR2 is SVGAGI in the germline V gene. Trimming took off 7 bases at V and 4 bases at J, with 13 bases between the two ends. DNA for the CDR3: TGTGCCAGCACTTCGGGGTTGGGAGAGACCCAGTACTTC. Translated: CASTSGLGETQYF.

The V gene is TRBV2, the J gene TRBJ2-7, with D perhaps matching TRBD1 (5 bases). This CDR3 has 13 residues. The V end lost 5 bases, the J end lost 2 bases, and 10 bases lay between the germline ends. Germline V gene lookup returns CDR1 SNHLY and CDR2 FYNNEI. The CDR3 region has the DNA TGTGCCAGCAGTCCCTCCAGGGCCTACGAGCAGTACTTC. Translated: CASSPSRAYEQYF.

The chain uses TRBV13 and TRBJ2-7; TRBD1 might be the D (5 bases). This CDR3 spans 14 amino acids. The germline gives CDR1 PRHDT, CDR2 FYEKMQ (reference sequence). Trimming cost V 5 bases and J 3 bases, with 14 bases left between them. The CDR3 nucleotides are TGTGCCAGCAGCGAACGAACAGGTTACTACGAGCAGTACTTC. Its translation: CASSERTGYYEQYF.

This rearrangement joins TRBV20-1 to TRBJ1-2; the D is unclear. Germline V CDR1 and CDR2: DFQATT, SNEGSKA (reference sequence). Trimming shortened V by 6 bases and J by 3 bases, and 8 bases separated the two germline ends. This CDR3 comprises 11 residues. CDR3 in amino acids: CSARNYYGYTF. CDR3 in DNA: TGCAGTGCACGGAACTACTATGGCTACACCTTC.

The chain couples TRBV29-1 to TRBJ2-3, with D possibly matching TRBD1 (5 bases). V was clipped by 3 bases and J by 5 bases, with 12 bases between them. The CDR3 length is 13 residues. Germline V gives CDR1 SQVTM, CDR2 ANQGSEA. CDR3 DNA: TGCAGCGTTGATGAGACAGCAAAAGATACGCAGTATTTT. It encodes CSVDETAKDTQYF.

V is TRBV20-1 and J is TRBJ2-5; D is perhaps TRBD2 (5 bases). V dropped 5 bases and J dropped 8 bases, with 12 bases sitting between them. The CDR3 totals 11 residues. The germline gives CDR1 DFQATT, CDR2 SNEGSKA (reference sequence). For the CDR3, the DNA is TGCAGTGCTGAACTAGTCGCTACCCAGTACTTC. It is translated as CSAELVATQYF.

This chain uses TRBV7-8 with TRBJ2-1; TRBD1 might be the D (5 bases). Per the germline V gene, CDR1 is SGHVS and CDR2 is FQNEAQ. This CDR3 contains 11 residues. Trimming removed 1 base at V and 14 bases at J, with 9 bases between. The CDR3 is CASSLGSGKFF. The CDR3 bases are TGTGCCAGCAGCTTAGGGTCAGGGAAGTTCTTC.

This clone occurred a few times. CDR3 amino acids: CASSVGGPSETQYF. The CDR3, as DNA: TGTGCCAGCAGCGTAGGGGGCCCCTCCGAGACCCAGTACTTC. This chain connects TRBV9 to TRBJ2-5, with D perhaps matching TRBD1 (5 bases). V lost 0 bases and J 5 bases, leaving 11 bases between the germline ends. Germline CDR1 SGDLS, CDR2 YYNGEE. The CDR3 runs 14 residues. The whole variable domain, remainder taken from reference TRBV9 and TRBJ2-5, is DSGVTQTPKHLITATGQRVTLRCSPRSGDLSVYWYQQSLDQGLQFLIQYYNGEERAKGNILERFSAQQFPDLHSELNLSSLELGDSALYFCASSVGGPSETQYFGPGTRLLVL.